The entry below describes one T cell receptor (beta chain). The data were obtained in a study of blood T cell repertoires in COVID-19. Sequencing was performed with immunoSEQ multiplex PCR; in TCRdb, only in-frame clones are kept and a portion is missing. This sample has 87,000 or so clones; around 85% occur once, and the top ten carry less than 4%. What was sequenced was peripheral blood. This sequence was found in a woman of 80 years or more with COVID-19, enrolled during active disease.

Here the CDR3 reads CASSDSIRGRETQYF. The CDR3 region has the DNA TGTGCCAGCAGTGACTCGATTAGGGGGCGCGAGACCCAGTACTTC. This chain links TRBV6-4 with TRBJ2-5, with 7 bases lining up with TRBD1. Germline CDR1 MRHNA, CDR2 SNTAGT. There are 15 residues in the CDR3. Unmatched junction bases numbered 6, after V lost 0 bases and J lost 5 bases.